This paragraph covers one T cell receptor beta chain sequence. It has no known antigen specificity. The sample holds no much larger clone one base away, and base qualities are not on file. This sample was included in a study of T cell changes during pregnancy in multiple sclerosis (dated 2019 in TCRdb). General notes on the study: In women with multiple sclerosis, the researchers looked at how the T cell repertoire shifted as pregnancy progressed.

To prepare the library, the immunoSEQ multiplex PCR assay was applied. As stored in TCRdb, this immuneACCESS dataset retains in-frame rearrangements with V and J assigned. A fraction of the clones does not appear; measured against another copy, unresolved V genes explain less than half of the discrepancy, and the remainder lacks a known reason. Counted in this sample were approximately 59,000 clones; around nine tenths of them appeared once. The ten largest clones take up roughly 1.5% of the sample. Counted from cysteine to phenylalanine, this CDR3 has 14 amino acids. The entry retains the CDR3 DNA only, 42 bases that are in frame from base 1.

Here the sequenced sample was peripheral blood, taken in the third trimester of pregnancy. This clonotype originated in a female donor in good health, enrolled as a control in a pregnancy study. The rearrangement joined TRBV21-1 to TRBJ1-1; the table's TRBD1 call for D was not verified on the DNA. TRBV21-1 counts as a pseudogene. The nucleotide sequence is TGTGCCAGCAGCACTAGGGGTACGAACACTGAAGCTTTCTTT. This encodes CASSTRGTNTEAFF.